The 23 T cell receptor beta chains in this list originate from one sample, sequenced in a study of blood T cell repertoires in COVID-19. The table came from immunoSEQ multiplex PCR; TCRdb's copy has only in-frame clones and leaves some out. The sample consists of tens of thousands of clones, around 80% of them appearing once. Material: peripheral blood. The receptors were sampled from a man aged 65-85 years with acute or convalescent COVID-19.

This chain connects TRBV2 to TRBJ1-3, with 7 bases aligning to TRBD1. With 6 bases clipped from V and 4 bases from J, the junction kept 9 bases outside the gene matches. The CDR3 spans 15 residues. The germline V gene has CDR1 SNHLY and CDR2 FYNNEI. The CDR3 DNA reads TGTGCCAGCAGCGGAAACTCAGGGGGAGGAAACACCATATATTTT. This translates into CASSGNSGGGNTIYF.

This clone was found a few times. The chain has TRBV18 and TRBJ1-6, with a weak D call TRBD1 (5 bases). Trimming pared 2 bases from V and 7 bases from J, leaving 6 bases between. This CDR3 comprises 13 residues. Germline V gene lookup returns CDR1 KGHSH and CDR2 LQKENI. The CDR3 region is CASSPGGNSPLHF. In DNA form, the CDR3 reads TGTGCCAGCTCACCAGGGGGGAATTCACCCCTCCACTTT.

This clone was observed a single time. The V and J genes are TRBV5-1 and TRBJ2-7, with 7 bases lining up with TRBD1. Germline V CDR1 and CDR2: SGHRS, YFSETQ. The V and J ends lost 0 bases and 4 bases, in that order; junction bases with no gene match: 1. The CDR3 has 13 residues. The CDR3 DNA reads TGCGCCAGCAGCTTGGGGACAGGTTACGAGCAGTACTTC. This codes for CASSLGTGYEQYF.

This clone appeared once. The chain joins TRBV5-6 to TRBJ2-1, with 9 positions matching TRBD2. The germline V gene encodes CDR1 SGHDT and CDR2 YYEEEE. The CDR3 loop spans 15 amino acids. Trimming took 5 bases from V and 5 from J; bases not matched to a gene: 8. This chain's CDR3 is CASRVLAGRNNEQFF. CDR3 DNA: TGTGCCAGCAGGGTTCTAGCGGGGAGAAACAATGAGCAGTTCTTC.

The rearrangement links TRBV10-2 to TRBJ2-5, with D possibly being TRBD1 (5 bases). With 3 bases removed from V and 5 bases from J, the gap between germline ends came to 7 bases. The length of the CDR3 is 12 residues. Germline V gene data show CDR1 as WSHSY and CDR2 as SAAADI. CDR3 region: CASSEGVETQYF. In nucleotides, the CDR3 is TGCGCCAGCAGTGAAGGGGTTGAGACCCAGTACTTC.

The V and J genes are TRBV10-2 and TRBJ1-5; no clear D. CDR3 size: 13 residues. The V and J ends lost 4 bases and 6 bases respectively, with 10 bases between them. Germline assignment: CDR1 WSHSY and CDR2 SAAADI. The CDR3 bases are TGCGCCAGCAGTGTCGGAGACGCTCAGCCCCAGCATTTT. It translates to CASSVGDAQPQHF.

The V and J genes are TRBV20-1 and TRBJ2-1; perhaps TRBD1 as D (5 bases). Germline assignment: CDR1 DFQATT and CDR2 SNEGSKA (reference sequence). The CDR3 sequence is 11 residues long. V gave up 4 bases and J gave up 10 bases, with 11 bases separating them. The CDR3 DNA follows: TGCAGTGCTATTCAGGGAAGCGAGCAGTTCTTC. It specifies CSAIQGSEQFF.

The chain links TRBV2 to TRBJ2-3; 7 bases match TRBD2. Trimming at V came to 2 bases and at J to 9 bases, leaving 11 bases not matched to a gene. The germline V gene has CDR1 SNHLY and CDR2 FYNNEI. This CDR3 region has 15 residues. The CDR3 loop reads CASSESSGGTGTQYF. The CDR3 DNA follows: TGTGCCAGCAGTGAATCTTCGGGAGGTACCGGAACGCAGTATTTT.

In its sample, this clone was seen many times. The CDR3 DNA is TGTGCCAGCAGCAAACGGCTAGCGGGAGGGAGTCAGTACTTC. As protein: CASSKRLAGGSQYF. The chain carries TRBV21-1 and TRBJ2-7; TRBD2 reflects the table's D call only, with no check against the DNA. TRBV21-1 is tagged as a pseudogene. CDR3 length equals 14 residues.

The V call is TRBV27, the J call TRBJ1-2; TRBD1 matches at 7 bases. This CDR3 spans 15 amino acids. J gave up 5 bases and V 0 bases, and 6 bases lay outside the gene matches. Germline CDR1 MNHEY, CDR2 SMNVEV (reference sequence). DNA of the CDR3: TGTGCCAGCAGTTTATCGGCCAGGGGGGTATATGGCTACACCTTC. Its translation is CASSLSARGVYGYTF.

The chain has TRBV5-1 and TRBJ1-1; weak D call: TRBD1 (5 bases). The CDR3 length is 14 residues. V lost 2 bases and J 11 bases, leaving 19 bases between the germline ends. Germline CDR1 SGHRS, CDR2 YFSETQ. The CDR3 coding sequence is TGCGCCAGCAGCTTTAAGATTGGGACTTCTCCGGCTTTCTTT. Protein sequence: CASSFKIGTSPAFF.

This clone was picked up one time. This rearrangement joins TRBV5-6 to TRBJ2-7; possibly TRBD1 for D (5 bases). V lost 5 bases and J 3 bases, leaving 9 bases between the germline ends. The CDR3 length is 12 residues. CDR1 is SGHDT and CDR2 is YYEEEE in the germline V gene. The CDR3 nucleotides read TGTGCCAGCAGTAGGGGCCTCTACGAGCAGTACTTC. This codes for CASSRGLYEQYF. The variable domain in full, with the rest retrieved from reference TRBV5-6 and TRBJ2-7, is DAGVTQSPTHLIKTRGQQVTLRCSPKSGHDTVSWYQQALGQGPQFIFQYYEEEERQRGNFPDRFSGHQFPNYSSELNVNALLLGDSALYLCASSRGLYEQYFGPGTRLTVT.

This clone was seen a single time. The rearrangement links TRBV2 to TRBJ1-1; D gene ambiguous. Germline values: CDR1 SNHLY, CDR2 FYNNEI. V was shortened by 6 bases and J by 3 bases, with 5 bases between the two germline ends. This CDR3 has 11 residues. CDR3 sequence: CASRTYTEAFF. In DNA form, the CDR3 reads TGTGCCAGCAGAACATACACTGAAGCTTTCTTT.

V and J are TRBV11-2 and TRBJ2-7, with 9 nucleotides matching TRBD2. The CDR3 contains 16 residues. Germline CDR1 is SGHAT and CDR2 is FQNNGV. Unmatched junction bases numbered 14, after V lost 4 bases and J lost 7 bases. The CDR3 DNA reads TGTGCCAGCAGCTCGGTGGCGGGCGGGAGGGCTAAAGAGCAGTACTTC. Residues: CASSSVAGGRAKEQYF.

J is TRBJ1-1 and V is TRBV19; perhaps TRBD1 as D (5 bases). The CDR3 sequence is 13 residues long. Germline values: CDR1 LNHDA, CDR2 SQIVND (reference sequence). The germline V and J ends were trimmed by 8 bases and 1 base, with 11 bases remaining between them. CDR3 loop: CASGGNSNTEAFF. Here the CDR3 DNA reads TGTGCCAGTGGGGGGAACTCGAACACTGAAGCTTTCTTT.

The DNA of the CDR3 is TGTGCCAGCAGCGTTCAGGGTGAAAAGACTGAAGCTTTCTTT. It translates to CASSVQGEKTEAFF. The rearrangement uses TRBV7-3 and TRBJ1-1; possible D gene TRBD1, 5 bases. The CDR3 loop spans 14 amino acids. The V gene's germline CDR1 is SGHTA and CDR2 FQGTGA. The V end was cut by 5 bases, the J end by 5 bases, with 15 bases between.

This clone has just a few counts. The rearrangement links TRBV4-1 to TRBJ2-2, with D perhaps TRBD1 (6 bases). The germline V and J ends were trimmed by 0 bases and 2 bases, with 10 bases remaining between them. The CDR3 contains 16 residues. Looked up from germline, CDR1 is MGHRA and CDR2 is YSYEKL. The DNA of the CDR3 is TGCGCCAGCAGCCAAGAGGGACATATCAACACCGGGGAGCTGTTTTTT. It encodes CASSQEGHINTGELFF.

The chain employs TRBV28 and TRBJ2-5; 7 bases fit TRBD2. This CDR3 has 15 amino acids. The trim removed 4 bases at V and 5 bases at J, leaving 10 bases unmatched. The germline CDR1 and CDR2 sequences are MDHEN and SYDVKM. The CDR3 protein is CASSSPGLGGETQYF. For the CDR3, the DNA is TGTGCCAGCAGTTCCCCGGGTCTGGGGGGGGAGACCCAGTACTTC. The whole variable domain, remainder taken from reference TRBV28 and TRBJ2-5, is DVKVTQSSRYLVKRTGEKVFLECVQDMDHENMFWYRQDPGLGLRLIYFSYDVKMKEKGDIPEGYSVSREKKERFSLILESASTNQTSMYLCASSSPGLGGETQYFGPGTRLLVL.

The chain employs TRBV3-1 (or the pseudogene TRBV3-2) and TRBJ2-5, with D perhaps matching TRBD2 (7 bases). The length of the CDR3 is 18 residues. V dropped 1 base and J dropped 2 bases, with 20 bases sitting between them. From germline, CDR1 is LGHDT and CDR2 YNNKEL (reference sequence). CDR3 region: CASSQGGGTLSTQETQYF. In DNA, the CDR3 is TGTGCCAGCAGCCAAGGGGGGGGGACACTCTCTACTCAAGAGACCCAGTACTTC.

The chain uses TRBV5-1 and TRBJ1-2; D is possibly TRBD1 (5 bases). CDR1 SGHRS and CDR2 YFSETQ come from the germline V gene. The CDR3 loop spans 15 amino acids. V was cut by 1 base and J by 2 bases, with 12 bases left in between. CDR3 DNA: TGCGCCAGCAGCTTGCAGACAGTCCTAAACTATGGCTACACCTTC. This gives the protein CASSLQTVLNYGYTF.

The chain joins TRBV28 to TRBJ2-7; the D is unclear. Looked up from germline, CDR1 is MDHEN and CDR2 is SYDVKM. The CDR3 sequence is 14 residues long. V lost 4 bases and J 3 bases, leaving 13 bases between the germline ends. The CDR3 loop reads CASSYLVRYYEQYF. DNA of the CDR3: TGTGCCAGCAGTTACCTAGTTAGGTACTACGAGCAGTACTTC.

V gene TRBV27 combines with J gene TRBJ1-2, with TRBD1 matching 7 bases. This CDR3 contains 15 residues. V was pared by 6 bases and J by 1 base, with 8 bases of the junction left unmatched. The germline CDR1 and CDR2 sequences are MNHEY and SMNVEV (reference sequence). The chain's CDR3 is CASREGDSLNYGYTF. The CDR3, as DNA: TGTGCCAGCAGAGAGGGGGACAGCCTTAACTATGGCTACACCTTC.

V usage is TRBV6-5 and J usage is TRBJ1-1, with D possibly TRBD1 on 6 matching bases. The CDR3 consists of 14 residues. V was pared by 3 bases and J by 9 bases, with 17 bases between. CDR1 and CDR2 from the germline V gene are MNHEY and SVGAGI. The CDR3 DNA sequence: TGTGCCAGCAGTTATCTTAAGACCCAGGGGCAAGCTTTCTTT. Translating gives CASSYLKTQGQAFF.